This is a list of T cell receptor beta chains from one sample in a study of patients and donors after allogeneic stem cell transplantation. TCRdb used MiXCR to reprocess the RT-PCR reads, holding one entry per CDR3 protein. This repertoire shows about a million distinct CDR3 sequences, approximately 18% found once; its top ten account for around 6%. What was sequenced was blood, either unsorted or a sorted T cell fraction (not recorded which). The receptors originated from a human donor who was either an allogeneic HSCT recipient or a stem cell or donor lymphocyte infusion donor (not recorded which). It is not recorded whose cells these are; they may come from a transplant donor. CDR3s include the opening cysteine and the closing phenylalanine or tryptophan. Each record gives: clone size, V gene, J gene, D gene, CDR3 protein, CDR3 DNA. A D gene is named only where the DNA matches it firmly. The listing skips clone size in some rows; elsewhere it reads once, few, many or a size class.

-	TRBV12-3/TRBV12-4	TRBJ2-5	TRBD2	CASSRTSGGPQETQYF	TGTGCCAGCAGTCGGACTAGCGGGGGGCCCCAAGAGACCCAGTACTTC
few	TRBV7-3	TRBJ1-1	-	CASSLEPMNTEAFF	TGTGCCAGCAGCTTAGAACCGATGAACACTGAAGCTTTCTTT
few	TRBV20-1	TRBJ2-2	TRBD1	CSAADRGLTGELFF	TGCAGTGCGGCGGACAGGGGACTCACCGGGGAGCTGTTTTTT
-	TRBV7-9	TRBJ2-1	TRBD2	CASSLVQRGYNEQFF	TGTGCCAGCAGCTTAGTCCAGCGGGGGTACAATGAGCAGTTCTTC
few	TRBV10-3	TRBJ2-1	TRBD1	CAISEWTGDFKQFF	TGTGCCATCAGTGAGTGGACAGGGGATTTTAAGCAGTTCTTC
-	TRBV12-3/TRBV12-4	TRBJ1-2	-	CASREGVGYTF	TGTGCCAGCAGGGAAGGTGTCGGCTACACCTTC
few	TRBV20-1	TRBJ2-7	-	CSASDRKRSSYEQYF	TGCAGTGCTAGCGACAGGAAGAGGAGCTCCTACGAGCAGTACTTC
many	TRBV5-1	TRBJ2-6	TRBD1	CASSWGQMSSGANVLTF	TGCGCCAGCAGCTGGGGACAGATGAGCTCTGGGGCCAACGTCCTGACTTTC
many	TRBV29-1	TRBJ2-3	-	CSVAAGADTQYF	TGCAGCGTTGCCGCGGGTGCAGATACGCAGTATTTT
few	TRBV7-7	TRBJ2-7	-	CASSHALAGRNEQYF	TGTGCTAGCAGCCATGCGTTGGCAGGGAGGAACGAGCAGTACTTC
many	TRBV6-1	TRBJ1-3	-	CASRQGARNTIYF	TGTGCCAGCAGACAGGGAGCGAGAAACACCATATATTTT
-	TRBV20-1	TRBJ2-2	-	CSALDYRDNTGELFF	TGCAGTGCCCTGGACTACCGAGATAACACCGGGGAGCTGTTTTTT
many	TRBV15	TRBJ2-5	-	CATSQTRDNPQETQYF	TGTGCCACCAGCCAAACCCGGGACAATCCCCAAGAGACCCAGTACTTC
-	TRBV27	TRBJ2-7	TRBD2	CASSLSLAGVYEQYF	TGTGCCAGCAGTTTATCCCTAGCGGGAGTCTACGAGCAGTACTTC
many	TRBV12-3/TRBV12-4	TRBJ1-2	-	CASSYRLLPYGYTF	TGTGCCAGCAGTTACAGGCTTTTACCCTATGGCTACACCTTC
-	TRBV12-3/TRBV12-4	TRBJ2-1	TRBD2	CASSIAGELIF	TGTGCCAGCAGTATAGCGGGAGAGCTGATCTTC
few	TRBV5-1	TRBJ1-5	TRBD1	CASSFDGTGSGQPQHF	TGCGCCAGCAGCTTCGACGGGACAGGGAGCGGTCAGCCCCAGCATTTT
-	TRBV4-1	TRBJ1-2	-	CASSRHGGRGYTF	TGCGCCAGCAGTCGCCACGGGGGAAGGGGCTACACCTTC
-	TRBV12-3/TRBV12-4	TRBJ1-5	-	CASSLNSDSNQPQHF	TGTGCCAGCAGTTTAAACAGTGATAGCAATCAGCCCCAGCATTTT
-	TRBV20-1	TRBJ1-5	-	CSARDTPDQPQHF	TGCAGTGCCCGGGACACCCCCGATCAGCCCCAGCATTTT
few	TRBV24-1	TRBJ2-3	-	CATSDPTGTLTDTQYF	TGTGCCACCAGTGACCCGACAGGGACTCTTACAGATACGCAGTATTTT
-	TRBV7-9	TRBJ1-4	-	CASSPNYRGWNEKLFF	TGTGCCAGCAGTCCCAACTACCGCGGATGGAATGAAAAACTGTTTTTT
few	TRBV20-1	TRBJ2-2	TRBD2	CSARRLAGVGTGELFF	TGCAGTGCTAGAAGACTAGCGGGAGTGGGAACCGGGGAGCTGTTTTTT
once	TRBV5-1	TRBJ2-3	TRBD2	CASSPGTSGGAVSTDTQYF	TGCGCCAGCAGCCCCGGGACTAGCGGGGGGGCCGTTAGCACAGATACGCAGTATTTT
few	TRBV19	TRBJ1-2	-	CASSMAWGDGTF	-
-	TRBV29-1	TRBJ1-1	-	CSVEAYRVGTEAFF	TGCAGCGTTGAAGCGTACAGGGTCGGCACTGAAGCTTTCTTT
-	TRBV5-1	TRBJ2-1	-	CASSLEFIGGGDEQFF	TGCGCCAGCAGCTTGGAGTTCATTGGGGGCGGCGATGAGCAGTTCTTC
-	TRBV6-5	TRBJ2-3	-	CASSYSKGTDTQYF	TGTGCCAGCAGTTACTCGAAGGGGACAGATACGCAGTATTTT
few	TRBV29-1	TRBJ2-3	TRBD2	CSVIPTSGRGDTQYF	TGCAGCGTAATCCCGACTAGCGGGAGAGGAGATACGCAGTATTTT
many	TRBV10-3	TRBJ2-1	-	CAIRTGAGQEQFF	TGTGCCATCAGAACCGGGGCCGGCCAGGAGCAGTTCTTC
few	TRBV9	TRBJ2-1	TRBD2	CASTPRSGGVINEQFF	TGTGCCAGCACCCCGAGGAGCGGGGGAGTTATCAATGAGCAGTTCTTC
medium-sized	TRBV4-1	TRBJ2-2	-	CASSPALGNTGELFF	TGCGCCAGCAGCCCCGCCTTGGGGAACACCGGGGAGCTGTTTTTT
many	TRBV7-2	TRBJ2-2	-	CASSLARGLNTGELFF	TGTGCCAGCAGCTTAGCGCGGGGGCTGAACACCGGGGAGCTGTTTTTT
few	TRBV29-1	TRBJ2-5	-	CSVDLVLNYQETQYF	TGCAGCGTTGACCTGGTCCTAAACTACCAAGAGACCCAGTACTTC
many	TRBV12-3/TRBV12-4	TRBJ2-7	-	CASSLDGHYEQYF	TGTGCCAGCAGTTTAGACGGCCACTACGAGCAGTACTTC
few	TRBV5-1	TRBJ2-1	-	CASSYPGFGNGEQFF	TGCGCCAGCAGCTACCCGGGATTCGGGAATGGTGAGCAGTTCTTC
-	TRBV9	TRBJ2-3	-	CASSVGSLTDTQYF	TGTGCCAGCAGCGTAGGGAGTTTGACAGATACGCAGTATTTT
many	TRBV12-3/TRBV12-4	TRBJ2-4	TRBD2	CASSTLAGDVNIQYF	TGTGCCAGCAGTACACTAGCGGGAGATGTAAACATTCAGTACTTC
few	TRBV9	TRBJ2-1	-	CASSVGLDGTYNEQFF	TGTGCCAGCAGCGTAGGGTTGGACGGAACCTACAATGAGCAGTTCTTC
-	TRBV12-3/TRBV12-4	TRBJ1-2	TRBD1	CASSGQDRFYGYTF	TGTGCCAGCAGTGGGCAGGACAGGTTCTATGGCTACACCTTC
few	TRBV21-1	TRBJ1-6	-	CASSKNGNSPLHF	TGTGCCAGCAGCAAGAATGGCAATTCACCCCTCCACTTT
-	TRBV13	TRBJ1-1	-	CASRMAGWDTEAFF	TGTGCCAGCAGGATGGCAGGGTGGGACACTGAAGCTTTCTTT
few	TRBV6-5	TRBJ2-2	-	CASKLRSATDTGELFF	TGTGCCAGCAAGTTACGGAGCGCAACCGACACCGGGGAGCTGTTTTTT
few	TRBV3-1	TRBJ2-7	-	CASSQGSIAYEQYF	TGTGCCAGCAGCCAGGGGTCCATAGCCTACGAGCAGTACTTC
few	TRBV24-1	TRBJ2-2	-	CATSDGQMNTGELFF	TGTGCCACCAGTGATGGGCAGATGAACACCGGGGAGCTGTTTTTT
-	TRBV5-1	TRBJ2-1	-	CASKVGGSEQFF	TGCGCCAGCAAGGTAGGCGGAAGTGAGCAGTTCTTC
-	TRBV9	TRBJ2-6	-	CASSHLSSGANVLTF	TGTGCCAGCAGTCATCTAAGCTCTGGGGCCAACGTCCTGACTTTC
many	TRBV3-1	TRBJ1-3	-	CASSRSGNTIYF	TGTGCCAGCAGCCGCTCTGGAAACACCATATATTTT
few	TRBV10-3	TRBJ2-7	-	CAISEWAGYEQYF	TGTGCCATCAGTGAGTGGGCGGGGTACGAGCAGTACTTC
-	TRBV12-3/TRBV12-4	TRBJ2-7	-	CASTWDLSYEQYF	TGTGCCAGCACCTGGGACCTATCCTACGAGCAGTACTTC
few	TRBV24-1	TRBJ2-7	-	CATSDFPNSYEQYF	TGTGCCACCAGTGATTTCCCAAACTCCTACGAGCAGTACTTC
-	TRBV30	TRBJ1-6	TRBD1	CAWTRQGGDSPLHF	TGTGCCTGGACCAGACAGGGGGGAGATTCACCCCTCCACTTT
-	TRBV15	TRBJ1-6	-	CATSREQGFYNSPLHF	TGTGCCACCAGCAGAGAACAGGGATTCTATAATTCACCCCTCCACTTT
-	TRBV4-2	TRBJ2-2	TRBD2	CASSSWTGGPGELFF	TGTGCCAGCAGCTCTTGGACGGGGGGGCCCGGGGAGCTGTTTTTT
-	TRBV4-2	TRBJ2-7	TRBD2	CASSQEETSGILEQYF	TGTGCCAGCAGCCAAGAAGAGACTAGCGGGATACTCGAGCAGTACTTC